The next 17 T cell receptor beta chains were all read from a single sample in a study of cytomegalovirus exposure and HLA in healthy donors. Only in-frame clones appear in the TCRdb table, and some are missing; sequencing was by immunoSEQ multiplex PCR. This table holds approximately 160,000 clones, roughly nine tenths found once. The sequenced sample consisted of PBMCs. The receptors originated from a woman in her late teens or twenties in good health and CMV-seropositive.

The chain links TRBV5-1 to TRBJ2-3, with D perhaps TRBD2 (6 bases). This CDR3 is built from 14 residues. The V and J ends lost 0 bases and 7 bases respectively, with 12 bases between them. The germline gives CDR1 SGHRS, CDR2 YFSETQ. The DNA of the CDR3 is TGCGCCAGCAGCTTGGCCACTAGCCCAAATACGCAGTATTTT. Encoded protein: CASSLATSPNTQYF.

The CDR3 sequence is CASSPQGVNYGYTF. DNA for the CDR3: TGTGCCAGCTCACCTCAGGGGGTCAACTATGGCTACACCTTC. The rearrangement links TRBV18 to TRBJ1-2; 7 nucleotides agree with TRBD1. Germline V gene data show CDR1 as KGHSH and CDR2 as LQKENI. V was pared by 3 bases and J by 2 bases, with 3 bases of the junction left unmatched. This CDR3 comprises 14 residues.

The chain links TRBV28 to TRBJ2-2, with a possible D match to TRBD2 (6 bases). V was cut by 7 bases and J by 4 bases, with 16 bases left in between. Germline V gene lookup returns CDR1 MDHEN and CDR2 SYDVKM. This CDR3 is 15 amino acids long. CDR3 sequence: CASTSGGVSTGELFF. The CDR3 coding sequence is TGTGCCAGCACCTCAGGAGGGGTGAGCACCGGGGAGCTGTTTTTT.

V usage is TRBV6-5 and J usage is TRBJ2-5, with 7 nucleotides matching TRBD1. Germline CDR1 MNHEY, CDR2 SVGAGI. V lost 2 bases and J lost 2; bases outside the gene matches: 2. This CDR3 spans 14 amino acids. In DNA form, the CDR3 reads TGTGCCAGCAGTTACCCGGGACAGCAAGAGACCCAGTACTTC. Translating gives CASSYPGQQETQYF.

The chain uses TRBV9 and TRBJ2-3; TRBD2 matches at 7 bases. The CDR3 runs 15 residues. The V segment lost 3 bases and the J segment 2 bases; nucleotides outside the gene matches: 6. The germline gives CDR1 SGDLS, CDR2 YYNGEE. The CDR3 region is CASSERDFLTDTQYF. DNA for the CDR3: TGTGCCAGCAGCGAGCGGGACTTTCTCACAGATACGCAGTATTTT. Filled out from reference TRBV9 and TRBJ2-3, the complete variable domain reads DSGVTQTPKHLITATGQRVTLRCSPRSGDLSVYWYQQSLDQGLQFLIQYYNGEERAKGNILERFSAQQFPDLHSELNLSSLELGDSALYFCASSERDFLTDTQYFGPGTRLTVL.

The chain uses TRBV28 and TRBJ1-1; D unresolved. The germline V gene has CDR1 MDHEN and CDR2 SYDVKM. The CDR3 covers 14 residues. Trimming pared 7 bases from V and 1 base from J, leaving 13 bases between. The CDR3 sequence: CASTQEQWNTEAFF. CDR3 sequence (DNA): TGTGCCAGCACCCAGGAACAGTGGAACACTGAAGCTTTCTTT.

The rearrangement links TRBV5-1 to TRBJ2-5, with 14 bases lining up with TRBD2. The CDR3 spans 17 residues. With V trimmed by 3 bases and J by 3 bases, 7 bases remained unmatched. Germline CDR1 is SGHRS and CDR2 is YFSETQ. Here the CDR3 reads CASSSGTSGRGEETQYF. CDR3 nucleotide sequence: TGCGCCAGCAGCTCTGGGACTAGCGGGAGAGGGGAAGAGACCCAGTACTTC.

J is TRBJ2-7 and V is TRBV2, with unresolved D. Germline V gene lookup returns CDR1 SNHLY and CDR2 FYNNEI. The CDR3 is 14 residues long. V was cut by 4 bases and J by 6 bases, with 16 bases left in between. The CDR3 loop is CASSASENLSEQYF. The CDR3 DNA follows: TGTGCCAGCAGTGCTAGTGAGAACCTCTCCGAGCAGTACTTC.

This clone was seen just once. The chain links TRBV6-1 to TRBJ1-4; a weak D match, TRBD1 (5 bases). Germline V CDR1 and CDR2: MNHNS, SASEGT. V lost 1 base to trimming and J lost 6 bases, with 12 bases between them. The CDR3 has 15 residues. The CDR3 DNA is TGTGCCAGCAGTGAAGTGATGACAGCCGATGAAAAACTGTTTTTT. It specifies CASSEVMTADEKLFF.

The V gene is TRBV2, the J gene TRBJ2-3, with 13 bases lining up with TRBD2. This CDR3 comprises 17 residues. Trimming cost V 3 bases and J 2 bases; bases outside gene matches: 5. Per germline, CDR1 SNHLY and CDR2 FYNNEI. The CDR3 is CASSESGLAGYTDTQYF. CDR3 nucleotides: TGTGCCAGCAGTGAGTCGGGACTAGCGGGATACACAGATACGCAGTATTTT.

DNA for the CDR3: TGTGCCAGCAGGCCGACAGGGTACACCGGGGAGCTGTTTTTT. Encoded protein: CASRPTGYTGELFF. The chain is built from TRBV7-7 and TRBJ2-2; 7 bases agree with TRBD1. Germline V gives CDR1 SSHAT, CDR2 FNYEAQ (reference sequence). This CDR3 is built from 14 residues. The V gene end was trimmed by 6 bases and the J gene end by 3 bases; junction bases not matched to a gene: 4. The variable domain in full, completed from reference TRBV7-7 and TRBJ2-2, reads GAGVSQSPRYKVTKRGQDVTLRCDPISSHATLYWYQQALGQGPEFLTYFNYEAQPDKSGLPSDRFSAERPEGSISTLTIQRTEQRDSAMYRCASRPTGYTGELFFGEGSRLTVL.

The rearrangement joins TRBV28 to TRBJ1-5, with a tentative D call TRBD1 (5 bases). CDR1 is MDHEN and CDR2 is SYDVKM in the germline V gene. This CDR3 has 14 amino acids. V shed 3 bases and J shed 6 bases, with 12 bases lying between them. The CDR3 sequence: CASSLGLGGQPQHF. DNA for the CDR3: TGTGCCAGCAGTTTGGGGTTGGGGGGTCAGCCCCAGCATTTT. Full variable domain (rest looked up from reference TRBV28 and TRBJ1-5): DVKVTQSSRYLVKRTGEKVFLECVQDMDHENMFWYRQDPGLGLRLIYFSYDVKMKEKGDIPEGYSVSREKKERFSLILESASTNQTSMYLCASSLGLGGQPQHFGDGTRLSIL.

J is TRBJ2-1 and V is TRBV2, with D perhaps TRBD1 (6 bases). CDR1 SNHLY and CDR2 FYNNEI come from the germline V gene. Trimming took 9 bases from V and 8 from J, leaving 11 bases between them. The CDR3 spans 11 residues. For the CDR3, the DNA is TGTGCCAGTGCAGGGGTCGATGAGCAGTTCTTC. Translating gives CASAGVDEQFF. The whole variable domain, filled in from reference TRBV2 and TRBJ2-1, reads EPEVTQTPSHQVTQMGQEVILRCVPISNHLYFYWYRQILGQKVEFLVSFYNNEISEKSEIFDDQFSVERPDGSNFTLKIRSTKLEDSAMYFCASAGVDEQFFGPGTRLTVL.

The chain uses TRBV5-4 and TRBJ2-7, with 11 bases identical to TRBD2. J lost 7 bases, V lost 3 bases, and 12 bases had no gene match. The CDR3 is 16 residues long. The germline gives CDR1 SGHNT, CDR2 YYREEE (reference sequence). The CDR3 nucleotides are TGTGCCAGCAGCTCCCCCGGGACTAGCGGATTTAGAGAGCAGTACTTC. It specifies CASSSPGTSGFREQYF.

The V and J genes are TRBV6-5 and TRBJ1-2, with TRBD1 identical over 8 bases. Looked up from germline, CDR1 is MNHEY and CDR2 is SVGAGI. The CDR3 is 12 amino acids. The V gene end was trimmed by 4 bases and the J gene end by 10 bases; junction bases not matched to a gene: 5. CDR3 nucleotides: TGTGCCAGCAGTTCCGGACAGGGAGCCTACACCTTC. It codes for CASSSGQGAYTF.

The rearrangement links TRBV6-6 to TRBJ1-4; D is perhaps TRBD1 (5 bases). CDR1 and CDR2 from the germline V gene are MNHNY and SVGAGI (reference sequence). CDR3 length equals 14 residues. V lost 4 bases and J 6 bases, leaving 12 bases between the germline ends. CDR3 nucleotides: TGTGCCAGCAGTTTTGGGGGAGGGTATGAAAAACTGTTTTTT. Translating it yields CASSFGGGYEKLFF.

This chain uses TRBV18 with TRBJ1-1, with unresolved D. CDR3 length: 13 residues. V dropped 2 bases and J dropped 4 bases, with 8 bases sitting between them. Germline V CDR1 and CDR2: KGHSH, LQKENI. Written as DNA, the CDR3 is TGTGCCAGCTCACCAGAGGTGACCACTGAAGCTTTCTTT. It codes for CASSPEVTTEAFF.